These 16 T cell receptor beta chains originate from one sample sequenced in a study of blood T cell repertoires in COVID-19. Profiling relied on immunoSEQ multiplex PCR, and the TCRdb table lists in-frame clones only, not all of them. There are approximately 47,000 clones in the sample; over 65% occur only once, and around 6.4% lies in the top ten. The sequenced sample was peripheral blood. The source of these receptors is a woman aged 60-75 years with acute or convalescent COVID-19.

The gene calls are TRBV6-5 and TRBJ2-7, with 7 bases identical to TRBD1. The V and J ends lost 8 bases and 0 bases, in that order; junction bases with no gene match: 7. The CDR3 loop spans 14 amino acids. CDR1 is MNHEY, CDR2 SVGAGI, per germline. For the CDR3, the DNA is TGTGCCAGCTCCCAAAGGGGGCTCTCCTACGAGCAGTACTTC. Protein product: CASSQRGLSYEQYF.

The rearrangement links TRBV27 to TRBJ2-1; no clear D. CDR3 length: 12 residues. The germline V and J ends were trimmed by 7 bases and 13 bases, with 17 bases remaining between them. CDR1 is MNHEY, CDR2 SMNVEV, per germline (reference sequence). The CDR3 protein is CASTPLGLRQFF. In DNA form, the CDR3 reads TGTGCCAGCACCCCTTTGGGCCTCCGACAGTTCTTC.

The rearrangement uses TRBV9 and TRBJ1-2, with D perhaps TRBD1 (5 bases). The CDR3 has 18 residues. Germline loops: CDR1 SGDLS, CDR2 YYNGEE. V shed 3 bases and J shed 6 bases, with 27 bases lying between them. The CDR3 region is CASSASLLRAPTGDGYTF. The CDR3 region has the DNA TGTGCCAGCAGCGCCTCTTTATTAAGGGCCCCCACGGGGGATGGCTACACCTTC.

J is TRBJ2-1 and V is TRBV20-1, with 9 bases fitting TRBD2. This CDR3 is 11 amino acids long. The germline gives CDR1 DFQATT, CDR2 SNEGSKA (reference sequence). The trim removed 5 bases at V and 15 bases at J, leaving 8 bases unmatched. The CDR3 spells CSARRGGVAFF. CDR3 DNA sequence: TGCAGTGCTCGTCGCGGGGGGGTTGCGTTCTTC.

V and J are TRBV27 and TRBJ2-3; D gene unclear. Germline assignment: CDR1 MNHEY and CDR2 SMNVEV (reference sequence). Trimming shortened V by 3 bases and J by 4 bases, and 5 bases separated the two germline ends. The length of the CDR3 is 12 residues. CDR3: CASSLRSDTQYF. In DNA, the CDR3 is TGTGCCAGCAGTTTGCGCTCAGATACGCAGTATTTT.

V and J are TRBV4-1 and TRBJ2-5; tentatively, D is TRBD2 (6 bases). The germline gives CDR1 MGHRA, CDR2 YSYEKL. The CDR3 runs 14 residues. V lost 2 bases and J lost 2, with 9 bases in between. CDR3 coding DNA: TGCGCCAGCAGCCAATCCGGGACTCAAGAGACCCAGTACTTC. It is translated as CASSQSGTQETQYF.

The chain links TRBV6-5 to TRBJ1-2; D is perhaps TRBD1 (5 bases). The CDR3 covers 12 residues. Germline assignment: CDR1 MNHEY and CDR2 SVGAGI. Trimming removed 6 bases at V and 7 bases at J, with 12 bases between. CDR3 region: CASSQGMGGYTF. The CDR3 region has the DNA TGTGCCAGCAGCCAGGGAATGGGTGGCTACACCTTC.

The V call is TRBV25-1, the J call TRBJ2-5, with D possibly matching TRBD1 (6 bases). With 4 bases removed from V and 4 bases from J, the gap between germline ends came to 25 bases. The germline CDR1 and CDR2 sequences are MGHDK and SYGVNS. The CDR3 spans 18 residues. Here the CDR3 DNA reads TGTGCCAGCAGTGTTACGGAGGTAGGGCAGCGAGGGGGAGAGACCCAGTACTTC. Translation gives CASSVTEVGQRGGETQYF.

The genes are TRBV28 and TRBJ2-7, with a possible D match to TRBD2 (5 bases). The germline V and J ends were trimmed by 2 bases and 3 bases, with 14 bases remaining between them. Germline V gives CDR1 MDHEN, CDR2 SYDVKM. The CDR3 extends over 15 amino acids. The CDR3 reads CASSLGDGVSYEQYF. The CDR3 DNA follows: TGTGCCAGCAGTTTAGGTGACGGGGTTAGCTACGAGCAGTACTTC.

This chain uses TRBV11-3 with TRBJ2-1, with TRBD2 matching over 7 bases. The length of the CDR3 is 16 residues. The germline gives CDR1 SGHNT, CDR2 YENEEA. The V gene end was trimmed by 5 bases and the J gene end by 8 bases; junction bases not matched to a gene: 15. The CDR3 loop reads CASSPRWRERSYEQFF. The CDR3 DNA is TGTGCCAGCAGCCCGCGCTGGCGGGAGCGTTCGTATGAGCAGTTCTTC.

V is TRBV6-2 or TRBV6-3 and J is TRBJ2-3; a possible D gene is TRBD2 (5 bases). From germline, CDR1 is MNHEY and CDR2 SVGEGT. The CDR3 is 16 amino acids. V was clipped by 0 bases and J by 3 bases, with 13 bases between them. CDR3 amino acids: CASSYSLRVGTDTQYF. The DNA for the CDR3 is TGTGCCAGCAGTTACTCCCTGCGGGTGGGGACAGATACGCAGTATTTT.

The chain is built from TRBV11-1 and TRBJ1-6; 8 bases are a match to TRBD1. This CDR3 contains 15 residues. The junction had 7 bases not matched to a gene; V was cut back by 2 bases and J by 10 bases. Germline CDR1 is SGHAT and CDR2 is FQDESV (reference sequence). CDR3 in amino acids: CASSLSGQGMSPLHF. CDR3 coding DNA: TGTGCCAGCAGCTTATCCGGACAGGGCATGTCACCCCTCCACTTT.

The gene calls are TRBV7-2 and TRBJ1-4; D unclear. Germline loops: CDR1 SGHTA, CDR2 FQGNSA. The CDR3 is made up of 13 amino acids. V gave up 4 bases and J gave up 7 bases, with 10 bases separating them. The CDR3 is CASSSRVGEKLFF. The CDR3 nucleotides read TGTGCCAGCAGCTCCCGGGTCGGTGAAAAACTGTTTTTT.

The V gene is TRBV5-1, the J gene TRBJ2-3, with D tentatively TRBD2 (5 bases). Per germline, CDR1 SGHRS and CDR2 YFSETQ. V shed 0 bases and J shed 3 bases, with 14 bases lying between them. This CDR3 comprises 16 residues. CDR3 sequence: CASSLGPPPGTDTQYF. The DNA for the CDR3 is TGCGCCAGCAGCTTGGGGCCTCCCCCGGGGACAGATACGCAGTATTTT.

CDR3 DNA: TGTGCCAGCAGCTCCTCCGGAGTCTCGGGGGGTGAGCAGTTCTTC. Amino acid sequence: CASSSSGVSGGEQFF. This sequence joins TRBV7-8 and TRBJ2-1; 7 bases line up with TRBD2. There are 15 residues in the CDR3. Trimming removed 4 bases from V and 9 bases from J; junction bases left unmatched: 12. Germline V lookup: CDR1 SGHVS, CDR2 FQNEAQ.

CDR3 region: CASSLSGFQETQYF. Here the CDR3 DNA reads TGCGCCAGCAGCTTGTCAGGGTTCCAAGAGACCCAGTACTTC. V gene TRBV5-1 combines with J gene TRBJ2-5; tentative D call: TRBD1 (5 bases). CDR1 and CDR2 (germline): SGHRS, YFSETQ. This CDR3 is 14 amino acids long. The ends were cut back, 1 base at V and 1 base at J, with 8 bases in the middle.